This T cell receptor beta chain was captured by sequencing in a study of control samples from healthy donors and cancer patients. The assay was immunoSEQ multiplex PCR, and TCRdb's table has in-frame clones only and misses some. The repertoire consists of around 14,000 clones, with approximately 75% occurring once and the leading ten covering 15% to 20%. Trimming removed 3 bases at V and 4 bases at J, with 4 bases between. CDR1 and CDR2 from the germline V gene are SGHTA and FQGNSA. The CDR3 is 12 amino acids. The genes are TRBV7-2 and TRBJ1-5; D remains ambiguous. Sequencing was done on a sample of formalin-fixed, paraffin-embedded tissue. This clonotype originated in a female donor with lung cancer. CDR3 sequence: CASSFPNQPQHF. The CDR3 DNA follows: TGTGCCAGCAGCTTCCCTAATCAGCCCCAGCATTTT.